The 25 T cell receptor beta chains below were found in one sample sequenced in a study of T cells in Graves' hyperthyroidism and ophthalmopathy. It was RNA transcripts that yielded the amplified TCR beta CDR3 regions. TCR CDR3 underwent first-round RT-PCR with the HTBI primer set. TCRdb analysed the multiplex PCR reads with MiXCR anew, one entry per CDR3 protein. Seen here are around 500,000 distinct CDR3 sequences, 11% to 15% observed once, and the top ten hold roughly 13%. Source material: blood. The receptor source for this set is a woman in her 40s with Graves' hyperthyroidism.

Concerning this clonotype: A single base separates this from a much larger clone, so it may be a read error. V gene TRBV7-3 combines with J gene TRBJ2-1; D is uncertain. Looked up from germline, CDR1 is SGHTA and CDR2 is FQGTGA. The CDR3 is made up of 15 amino acids. The CDR3 is CASSLQRVSHNEQFF. The CDR3 bases are TGTGCCAGCAGCTTACAACGGGTCTCCCACAATGAGCAGTTCTTC.

This clonotype was picked up many times. This chain joins TRBV30 and TRBJ1-1; D is unresolved. Germline V CDR1 and CDR2: GTSNPN, SVGIG (reference sequence). The V and J ends lost 1 base and 0 bases respectively, with 15 bases between them. The CDR3 consists of 16 residues. CDR3 DNA: TGTGCCTGGAGTGACCCCTGGGTGGGGATGAACACTGAAGCTTTCTTT. It codes for CAWSDPWVGMNTEAFF.

This clonotype was seen at least ten times. V usage is TRBV5-1 and J usage is TRBJ2-7, with 7 bases identical to TRBD1. The CDR3 is 13 amino acids. Per the germline V gene, CDR1 is SGHRS and CDR2 is YFSETQ. V lost 5 bases and J lost 2; bases outside the gene matches: 4. The CDR3 protein is CASSMQGAYEQYF. CDR3 nucleotide sequence: TGCGCCAGCAGTATGCAGGGGGCCTACGAGCAGTACTTC.

This clonotype has just a few counts. The chain is built from TRBV9 and TRBJ2-2; 13 bases line up with TRBD2. J was trimmed by 6 bases and V by 4 bases; bases with no gene match: 6. The CDR3 sequence is 16 residues long. Looked up from germline, CDR1 is SGDLS and CDR2 is YYNGEE. CDR3 in amino acids: CASSSSGTSGAGELFF. CDR3 sequence (DNA): TGTGCCAGCAGCTCCTCCGGGACTAGCGGGGCCGGGGAGCTGTTTTTT.

This clonotype was recorded at least ten times. This chain links TRBV11-1 with TRBJ1-1; TRBD1 matches at 7 bases. With V trimmed by 0 bases and J by 8 bases, 3 bases remained unmatched. CDR1 is SGHAT and CDR2 is FQDESV in the germline V gene (reference sequence). This CDR3 spans 13 amino acids. CDR3 in DNA: TGTGCCAGCAGCTTAGCCCCGGACAGGGAAGCTTTCTTT. This encodes CASSLAPDREAFF.

This clonotype was counted many times. This sequence joins TRBV5-1 and TRBJ2-5; 7 bases map to TRBD2. From germline, CDR1 is SGHRS and CDR2 YFSETQ. CDR3 length equals 13 residues. Unmatched junction bases numbered 3, after V lost 7 bases and J lost 0 bases. The CDR3 region is CASRGTNQETQYF. In DNA, the CDR3 is TGCGCCAGCCGGGGGACTAACCAAGAGACCCAGTACTTC.

This sequence joins TRBV20-1 and TRBJ2-5; D is uncertain. This CDR3 region has 12 residues. V lost 0 bases and J lost 4, with 6 bases in between. Germline V gene lookup returns CDR1 DFQATT and CDR2 SNEGSKA (reference sequence). This CDR3 is CSARDDRETQYF. In nucleotides, the CDR3 is TGCAGTGCTAGAGATGATCGAGAGACCCAGTACTTC.

This clonotype showed up many times. The rearrangement uses TRBV12-3 or TRBV12-4 and TRBJ1-2; a weak D match, TRBD1 (6 bases). The CDR3 spans 14 residues. V lost 6 bases to trimming and J lost 2 bases, with 13 bases between them. The CDR3 loop reads CASSPQTGNYGYTF. CDR3 DNA: TGTGCCAGCAGCCCTCAGACAGGAAACTATGGCTACACCTTC.

This clonotype was counted at least ten times. This sequence joins TRBV5-1 and TRBJ1-5; D gene unclear. The CDR3 consists of 15 residues. V lost 0 bases and J lost 3, with 10 bases in between. CDR1 SGHRS and CDR2 YFSETQ come from the germline V gene. The CDR3 DNA sequence: TGCGCCAGCAGCTTGGGGAACAGTAACAATCAGCCCCAGCATTTT. Its translation: CASSLGNSNNQPQHF. Variable domain in full (rest from reference TRBV5-1 and TRBJ1-5): KAGVTQTPRYLIKTRGQQVTLSCSPISGHRSVSWYQQTPGQGLQFLFEYFSETQRNKGNFPGRFSGRQFSNSRSEMNVSTLELGDSALYLCASSLGNSNNQPQHFGDGTRLSIL.

J is TRBJ2-2 and V is TRBV24-1; 7 bases align to TRBD1. V shed 6 bases and J 0 bases; nucleotides not matched to a gene: 3. The CDR3 loop spans 15 amino acids. Germline assignment: CDR1 KGHDR and CDR2 SFDVKD. Written as DNA, the CDR3 is TGTGCCACCAGTAGGACAGGAGCGAACACCGGGGAGCTGTTTTTT. Its protein product is CATSRTGANTGELFF.

This clonotype was picked up a small number of times. The gene calls are TRBV20-1 and TRBJ2-7; unclear D gene. Deletions cut 0 bases from V and 6 bases from J, with 21 bases between. There are 16 residues in the CDR3. Germline assignment: CDR1 DFQATT and CDR2 SNEGSKA (reference sequence). The CDR3 DNA is TGCAGTGCTAGAGATAATATAGGATCTACCATCTGCGAGCAGTACTTC. Its protein is CSARDNIGSTICEQYF.

The J gene is TRBJ1-1, the V gene TRBV6-9; the D gene is possibly TRBD1 (6 bases). The CDR3 is 14 amino acids. V was shortened by 3 bases and J by 4 bases, with 12 bases between the two germline ends. The germline CDR1 and CDR2 sequences are MNHGY and SVAAGI. The CDR3 here is CASSYEGVVTEAFF. DNA of the CDR3: TGTGCCAGCAGTTACGAGGGGGTCGTCACTGAAGCTTTCTTT.

CDR3 coding DNA: TGTGCCAGCAGTGTAGCCCCAACTAGCACAGATACGCAGTATTTT. It encodes CASSVAPTSTDTQYF. The chain recombines TRBV2 with TRBJ2-3, with D hard to call. V lost 4 bases and J 0 bases, leaving 11 bases between the germline ends. Per germline, CDR1 SNHLY and CDR2 FYNNEI. This CDR3 is 15 amino acids long.

The rearrangement joins TRBV9 to TRBJ1-6; a weak D match, TRBD1 (5 bases). V was shortened by 3 bases and J by 9 bases, with 13 bases between the two germline ends. CDR1 is SGDLS and CDR2 is YYNGEE in the germline V gene. This CDR3 has 14 residues. CDR3 sequence (DNA): TGTGCCAGCAGCGCCCAGGGCAGCGGTTCACCCCTCCACTTT. It codes for CASSAQGSGSPLHF.

This chain links TRBV7-2 with TRBJ2-7, with 10 nucleotides matching TRBD2. The V and J ends lost 5 bases and 6 bases, in that order; junction bases with no gene match: 10. CDR1 and CDR2 (germline): SGHTA, FQGNSA. The CDR3 loop spans 15 amino acids. The CDR3 region is CASSLDLAGAGEQYF. CDR3 DNA sequence: TGTGCCAGCAGCCTAGATCTAGCGGGAGCAGGCGAGCAGTACTTC.

The rearrangement joins TRBV7-8 to TRBJ1-5, with D maybe TRBD1 (6 bases). The CDR3 runs 16 residues. The germline gives CDR1 SGHVS, CDR2 FQNEAQ. V was shortened by 1 base and J by 0 bases, with 10 bases between the two germline ends. The CDR3 reads CASSLETGYSNQPQHF. CDR3 nucleotides: TGTGCCAGCAGCTTAGAGACAGGTTATAGCAATCAGCCCCAGCATTTT. Variable domain in full (rest from reference TRBV7-8 and TRBJ1-5): GAGVSQSPRYKVAKRGQDVALRCDPISGHVSLFWYQQALGQGPEFLTYFQNEAQLDKSGLPSDRFFAERPEGSVSTLKIQRTQQEDSAVYLCASSLETGYSNQPQHFGDGTRLSIL.

A few counts support this clonotype. The chain links TRBV6-5 to TRBJ2-1; 9 bases agree with TRBD2. The V gene end was trimmed by 6 bases and the J gene end by 8 bases; junction bases not matched to a gene: 5. The CDR3 extends over 13 amino acids. Germline V gene lookup returns CDR1 MNHEY and CDR2 SVGAGI. CDR3 region: CASSRSGSDEQFF. The CDR3 DNA reads TGTGCCAGCAGCCGTAGCGGGAGCGATGAGCAGTTCTTC.

This clonotype has more than one count but fewer than ten. The V call is TRBV28, the J call TRBJ1-5; possible D gene TRBD1, 6 bases. Trimming cost V 6 bases and J 7 bases, with 13 bases left between them. CDR1 is MDHEN, CDR2 SYDVKM, per germline. This CDR3 has 13 amino acids. As DNA, the CDR3 is TGTGCCAGCAGGGAAGGGGGGATCCAGCCCCAGCATTTT. This sequence encodes CASREGGIQPQHF.

The chain combines TRBV27 with TRBJ2-1; D is possibly TRBD2 (5 bases). The CDR3 is 13 residues long. V dropped 6 bases and J dropped 7 bases, with 13 bases sitting between them. In germline, CDR1 is MNHEY, CDR2 SMNVEV (reference sequence). The CDR3 is CASRPEVGNEQFF. In nucleotides, the CDR3 is TGTGCCAGCAGGCCGGAGGTGGGGAATGAGCAGTTCTTC.

There are a few counts of this clonotype. This rearrangement joins TRBV5-1 to TRBJ1-4; D not resolved. The V and J ends lost 4 bases and 6 bases respectively, with 10 bases between them. CDR1 and CDR2 from the germline V gene are SGHRS and YFSETQ. The CDR3 is made up of 13 amino acids. The CDR3 bases are TGCGCCAGCAGCGTTCACGGGGATGAAAAACTGTTTTTT. Translation: CASSVHGDEKLFF.

This rearrangement joins TRBV29-1 to TRBJ2-2, with 7 nucleotides matching TRBD2. The CDR3 consists of 15 residues. With V trimmed by 4 bases and J by 6 bases, 11 bases remained unmatched. Germline CDR1 and CDR2: SQVTM and ANQGSEA. The CDR3 loop reads CSVVSGAGVAGELFF. The CDR3 DNA reads TGCAGCGTTGTGTCTGGTGCGGGAGTGGCCGGGGAGCTGTTTTTT.

Concerning this clonotype itself: This sequence may be a read error, since a much larger clone differs from it by one base. This rearrangement joins TRBV11-2 to TRBJ2-5; possibly TRBD2 for D (5 bases). This CDR3 comprises 14 residues. Germline V CDR1 and CDR2: SGHAT, FQNNGV. The germline V and J ends were trimmed by 2 bases and 2 bases, with 9 bases remaining between them. CDR3 sequence reads: CASSLSGKQETQYF. The CDR3 DNA sequence: TGTGCCAGCAGCTTATCCGGGAAACAAGAGACCCAGTACTTC.

This clonotype showed up just a few times. The chain has TRBV19 and TRBJ2-1, with D possibly TRBD2 on 6 matching bases. V lost 5 bases, J lost 5 bases, and 13 bases lay in between. The CDR3 spans 14 residues. Germline values: CDR1 LNHDA, CDR2 SQIVND (reference sequence). CDR3 bases: TGTGCCAGTAGTGGGGGGACGGTTGACAATGAGCAGTTCTTC. Its protein is CASSGGTVDNEQFF.

This clonotype was counted only a few times. V usage is TRBV28 and J usage is TRBJ2-7; TRBD2 aligns across 10 bases. This CDR3 is built from 15 residues. After removal of 5 bases from V and 5 bases from J, the junction contained 9 bases not matched to a gene. Germline V gene lookup returns CDR1 MDHEN and CDR2 SYDVKM. In DNA form, the CDR3 reads TGTGCCAGCAGTGACCCGGGACTAGCGATCCACGAGCAGTACTTC. As protein: CASSDPGLAIHEQYF.

The table lists this clonotype with a few counts. CDR3 loop: CSARTSGVASSTDTQYF. The CDR3, as DNA: TGCAGTGCCAGGACTAGCGGGGTGGCAAGTAGCACAGATACGCAGTATTTT. The chain is built from TRBV20-1 and TRBJ2-3; TRBD2 matches 12 bases. The CDR3 sequence is 17 residues long. Germline V gene sequence: CDR1 DFQATT, CDR2 SNEGSKA (reference sequence). V trimming: 6 bases; J trimming: 0 bases; junction bases outside the gene matches: 10.